Below, 3 T cell receptor beta chains from the same sample are listed, as sequenced in a study of breast tumors, draining lymph nodes, adjacent tissues. Breast cancer patients provided tissue from their axillary draining lymph nodes. TCRdb re-analysed the multiplex PCR reads in MiXCR, keeping a single row per CDR3 protein. In the table there are about 170,000 distinct CDR3 sequences, roughly a third of which are singletons. Sample: axillary lymph node tissue. The source of these receptors is a female donor with breast cancer. Some clones in this sample may be carry-over from other donors' samples.

The chain carries TRBV7-2 and TRBJ2-7, with 8 bases fitting TRBD1. CDR1 SGHTA and CDR2 FQGNSA come from the germline V gene. The V segment lost 6 bases and the J segment 3 bases; nucleotides outside the gene matches: 10. This CDR3 spans 15 amino acids. The CDR3 coding sequence is TGTGCCAGCAGGCCGGCCTCAGGGGGCAGCTACGAGCAGTACTTC. Protein product: CASRPASGGSYEQYF. Full variable domain (outside the CDR3, taken from reference TRBV7-2 and TRBJ2-7): GAGVSQSPSNKVTEKGKDVELRCDPISGHTALYWYRQSLGQGLEFLIYFQGNSAPDKSGLPSDRFSAERTGGSVSTLTIQRTQQEDSAVYLCASRPASGGSYEQYFGPGTRLTVT.

This rearrangement joins TRBV2 to TRBJ2-2, with 7 bases that match TRBD2. The germline V gene encodes CDR1 SNHLY and CDR2 FYNNEI. The CDR3 loop spans 14 amino acids. After removal of 8 bases from V and 8 bases from J, the junction contained 11 bases not matched to a gene. CDR3: CASGGRGVFGELFF. CDR3 nucleotides: TGTGCCAGCGGGGGACGGGGGGTATTTGGGGAGCTGTTTTTT.

In this sample, this clonotype turned up many times. The chain is built from TRBV4-1 and TRBJ1-2; D call uncertain. The CDR3 totals 15 residues. The germline V gene has CDR1 MGHRA and CDR2 YSYEKL. V shed 0 bases and J shed 4 bases, with 12 bases lying between them. The CDR3, as DNA: TGCGCCAGCAGCCAAGATACTGTGGTCCGCTATGGCTACACCTTC. Amino acid sequence: CASSQDTVVRYGYTF.